This T cell receptor (beta chain) was sequenced for a study of breast tumors, draining lymph nodes, adjacent tissues. Samples came from axillary lymph nodes draining the breast cancer. The CDR3 length is 17 residues. Trimming took 8 bases from V and 2 from J; bases not matched to a gene: 15. Per germline, CDR1 MNHEY and CDR2 SMNVEV (reference sequence). This clonotype was counted ten times or more. The antigen is undetermined. TCRdb processed the multiplex PCR reads anew with MiXCR; each CDR3 protein has one entry. The data contain fewer than 200,000 distinct CDR3 sequences, about 33% of them singletons. Study-level points and caveats: Tumor and nontumor repertoires were significantly more similar in luminal-like than in basal-like breast cancer.

This receptor was taken from a female donor with breast cancer. Some clones in this sample may be carry-over from other donors' samples. The chain recombines TRBV27 with TRBJ2-5; 9 bases match TRBD2. Sequencing was performed on axillary lymph node tissue. The CDR3 DNA sequence: TGTGCCAGCCGGGGACTAGCTAACGTGAGGTCACAAGAGACCCAGTACTTC. Translated: CASRGLANVRSQETQYF.